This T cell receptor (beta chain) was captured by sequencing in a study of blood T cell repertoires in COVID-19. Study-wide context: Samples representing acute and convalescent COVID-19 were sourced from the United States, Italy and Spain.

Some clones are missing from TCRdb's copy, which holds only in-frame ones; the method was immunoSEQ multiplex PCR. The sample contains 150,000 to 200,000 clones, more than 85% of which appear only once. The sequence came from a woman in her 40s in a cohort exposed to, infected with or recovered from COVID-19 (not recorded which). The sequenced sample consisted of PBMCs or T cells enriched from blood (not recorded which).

CDR3 amino acids: CASSLAQGAAQPQHF. The CDR3 DNA sequence: TGTGCCAGCAGCTTAGCTCAGGGGGCAGCCCAGCCCCAGCATTTT. The rearrangement uses TRBV11-2 and TRBJ1-5; TRBD1 agrees at 8 bases. Per germline, CDR1 SGHAT and CDR2 FQNNGV. The CDR3 has 15 residues. Unmatched junction bases numbered 6, after V lost 1 base and J lost 7 bases.